This is a list of T cell receptor beta chains from one sample in a study of blood T cell repertoires in COVID-19. The data were produced by immunoSEQ multiplex PCR, yet TCRdb's version contains in-frame clones alone and is incomplete. This table has more than 100,000 clones, about 90% appearing once. The sequencing input was peripheral blood. These receptors were obtained from a human donor in a cohort sampled during active COVID-19. Both conserved end residues are part of each CDR3. The order of the fields is V gene, D gene, J gene, clone size, CDR3 protein, CDR3 DNA. A D gene is named only where the DNA matches it firmly. Where a row states a size, it is once, few, many or the class of an expanded clone; other rows omit it.

V gene: TRBV5-4
D gene: TRBD2
J gene: TRBJ2-2
clone size: NA
CDR3 protein: CASSQLAGGITGELFF
CDR3 DNA: TGTGCCAGCAGTCAACTAGCGGGGGGGATCACCGGGGAGCTGTTTTTT

V gene: TRBV5-1
D gene: TRBD1
J gene: TRBJ2-7
clone size: NA
CDR3 protein: CASSPRTGSHEQYF
CDR3 DNA: TGCGCCAGCAGCCCGAGGACAGGGTCCCACGAGCAGTACTTC

V gene: TRBV5-6
D gene: TRBD1
J gene: TRBJ2-7
clone size: NA
CDR3 protein: CASSLEPGTGYSEQYF
CDR3 DNA: TGTGCCAGCAGCTTGGAACCGGGGACAGGGTACTCCGAGCAGTACTTC

V gene: TRBV5-1
D gene: NA
J gene: TRBJ2-7
clone size: NA
CDR3 protein: CASSSGPLYEQYF
CDR3 DNA: TGCGCCAGCAGCTCTGGGCCTCTCTACGAGCAGTACTTC

V gene: TRBV28
D gene: TRBD1
J gene: TRBJ1-1
clone size: NA
CDR3 protein: CASSSPWDRGGNTEAFF
CDR3 DNA: TGTGCCAGCAGTTCACCATGGGACAGGGGTGGGAACACTGAAGCTTTCTTT

V gene: TRBV19
D gene: TRBD1
J gene: TRBJ1-6
clone size: NA
CDR3 protein: CASSSDRVPGAPLHF
CDR3 DNA: TGTGCCAGTAGTTCCGACAGGGTGCCAGGGGCACCCCTCCACTTT

V gene: TRBV4-1
D gene: TRBD1
J gene: TRBJ1-1
clone size: NA
CDR3 protein: CASSPSTGEGTEAFF
CDR3 DNA: TGCGCCAGCAGCCCATCGACAGGGGAGGGCACTGAAGCTTTCTTT

V gene: TRBV14
D gene: TRBD1
J gene: TRBJ2-1
clone size: NA
CDR3 protein: CASSQAGQPYNEQFF
CDR3 DNA: TGTGCCAGCAGCCAAGCGGGACAGCCCTACAATGAGCAGTTCTTC

V gene: TRBV28
D gene: NA
J gene: TRBJ2-7
clone size: NA
CDR3 protein: CASSLFSSRGEQYF
CDR3 DNA: TGTGCCAGCAGTTTGTTTTCTAGTAGGGGCGAGCAGTACTTC

V gene: TRBV5-6
D gene: NA
J gene: TRBJ2-7
clone size: once
CDR3 protein: CASSLAPGGQYF
CDR3 DNA: TGTGCCAGCAGCTTGGCGCCCGGCGGGCAGTACTTC

V gene: TRBV7-6
D gene: NA
J gene: TRBJ2-5
clone size: NA
CDR3 protein: CASSLAPLETQYF
CDR3 DNA: TGTGCCAGCAGCTTAGCTCCTCTAGAGACCCAGTACTTC

V gene: TRBV5-1
D gene: TRBD2
J gene: TRBJ2-1
clone size: NA
CDR3 protein: CASSLEGGLVNEQFF
CDR3 DNA: TGCGCCAGCAGCTTGGAGGGAGGGTTGGTGAATGAGCAGTTCTTC

V gene: TRBV5-1
D gene: TRBD1
J gene: TRBJ2-7
clone size: few
CDR3 protein: CASSWDRQYEQYF
CDR3 DNA: TGCGCCAGCAGCTGGGACAGGCAATACGAGCAGTACTTC

V gene: TRBV18
D gene: TRBD2
J gene: TRBJ2-3
clone size: NA
CDR3 protein: CASSPTSGSTDTQYF
CDR3 DNA: TGTGCCAGCTCACCGACTAGCGGGAGCACAGATACGCAGTATTTT

V gene: TRBV6-4
D gene: NA
J gene: TRBJ2-2
clone size: NA
CDR3 protein: CASSPGHSTGELFF
CDR3 DNA: TGTGCCAGCAGCCCCGGACACAGCACCGGGGAGCTGTTTTTT

V gene: TRBV7-2
D gene: NA
J gene: TRBJ2-1
clone size: NA
CDR3 protein: CASSEQGTEQFF
CDR3 DNA: TGTGCCAGCAGTGAACAGGGTACCGAGCAGTTCTTC

V gene: TRBV4-1
D gene: TRBD2
J gene: TRBJ2-1
clone size: NA
CDR3 protein: CASRTITRASGMVEQFF
CDR3 DNA: TGCGCCAGCAGAACCATTACCCGGGCTAGCGGGATGGTTGAGCAGTTCTTC

V gene: TRBV7-8
D gene: NA
J gene: TRBJ1-1
clone size: NA
CDR3 protein: CASRGGLNTEAFF
CDR3 DNA: TGTGCCAGCAGGGGGGGGCTGAACACTGAAGCTTTCTTT

V gene: TRBV18
D gene: NA
J gene: TRBJ2-7
clone size: NA
CDR3 protein: CASSPPAVTYEQYF
CDR3 DNA: TGTGCCAGCTCACCACCGGCGGTTACCTACGAGCAGTACTTC

V gene: TRBV19
D gene: NA
J gene: TRBJ1-2
clone size: NA
CDR3 protein: CASSIQRNYGYTF
CDR3 DNA: TGTGCCAGTAGTATACAGCGAAACTATGGCTACACCTTC

V gene: TRBV6-5
D gene: TRBD2
J gene: TRBJ2-3
clone size: NA
CDR3 protein: CASSWREASTDTQYF
CDR3 DNA: TGTGCCAGCAGTTGGCGGGAGGCTAGCACAGATACGCAGTATTTT

V gene: TRBV28
D gene: NA
J gene: TRBJ2-3
clone size: NA
CDR3 protein: CASRDSSTDTQYF
CDR3 DNA: TGTGCCAGCAGGGACAGTAGCACAGATACGCAGTATTTT

V gene: TRBV29-1
D gene: NA
J gene: TRBJ1-4
clone size: NA
CDR3 protein: CSGGGGSTNEKLFF
CDR3 DNA: TGCAGCGGTGGCGGAGGTAGCACTAATGAAAAACTGTTTTTT

V gene: TRBV28
D gene: NA
J gene: TRBJ1-2
clone size: NA
CDR3 protein: CASSFPQGWASEQGYTF
CDR3 DNA: TGTGCCAGCAGTTTTCCCCAGGGCTGGGCCTCCGAACAGGGCTACACCTTC

V gene: TRBV28
D gene: NA
J gene: TRBJ2-5
clone size: once
CDR3 protein: CASTGRLFQETQYF
CDR3 DNA: TGTGCCAGCACCGGCAGGTTATTCCAAGAGACCCAGTACTTC

V gene: TRBV5-4
D gene: NA
J gene: TRBJ2-1
clone size: NA
CDR3 protein: CASRTLRDEQFF
CDR3 DNA: TGTGCCAGCAGGACTCTCCGGGATGAGCAGTTCTTC

V gene: TRBV29-1
D gene: TRBD1
J gene: TRBJ2-2
clone size: NA
CDR3 protein: CSVEVGGTGGHGELFF
CDR3 DNA: TGCAGCGTTGAAGTAGGCGGGACAGGGGGCCACGGGGAGCTGTTTTTT

V gene: TRBV18
D gene: NA
J gene: TRBJ1-3
clone size: NA
CDR3 protein: CASSPEQGSGNTIYF
CDR3 DNA: TGTGCCAGCTCACCAGAGCAGGGTTCTGGAAACACCATATATTTT

V gene: TRBV19
D gene: NA
J gene: TRBJ1-5
clone size: NA
CDR3 protein: CASSIDPGQPQHF
CDR3 DNA: TGTGCCAGTAGTATAGACCCTGGCCAGCCCCAGCATTTT

V gene: TRBV2
D gene: TRBD2
J gene: TRBJ2-3
clone size: NA
CDR3 protein: CASSDSRTSGVAGAQYF
CDR3 DNA: TGTGCCAGCAGTGACTCCAGGACTAGCGGGGTGGCGGGGGCGCAGTATTTT

V gene: TRBV29-1
D gene: TRBD2
J gene: TRBJ2-5
clone size: NA
CDR3 protein: CSAPPWLAGTYQETQYF
CDR3 DNA: TGCAGCGCCCCCCCATGGCTAGCGGGGACGTACCAAGAGACCCAGTACTTC

V gene: TRBV18
D gene: NA
J gene: TRBJ2-7
clone size: NA
CDR3 protein: CASSPTSGPLDEQYF
CDR3 DNA: TGTGCCAGCTCACCAACCTCAGGGCCACTGGACGAGCAGTACTTC

V gene: TRBV24-1
D gene: TRBD1
J gene: TRBJ2-5
clone size: few
CDR3 protein: CATSGTGGAPETQYF
CDR3 DNA: TGTGCCACCAGTGGAACAGGGGGCGCTCCCGAGACCCAGTACTTC

V gene: TRBV18
D gene: TRBD1
J gene: TRBJ1-5
clone size: NA
CDR3 protein: CASSPWDRESNSNQPQHF
CDR3 DNA: TGTGCCAGCTCACCCTGGGACAGGGAATCTAATAGCAATCAGCCCCAGCATTTT

V gene: TRBV28
D gene: NA
J gene: TRBJ2-7
clone size: NA
CDR3 protein: CASINVGGDKLEQYF
CDR3 DNA: TGTGCCAGCATAAACGTTGGGGGCGACAAGCTTGAGCAGTACTTC

V gene: TRBV2
D gene: TRBD1
J gene: TRBJ2-7
clone size: NA
CDR3 protein: CASIDRDRVNNEQYF
CDR3 DNA: TGTGCCAGCATCGACCGGGACAGGGTAAACAACGAGCAGTACTTC

V gene: TRBV27
D gene: NA
J gene: TRBJ2-2
clone size: NA
CDR3 protein: CASRLANTGELFF
CDR3 DNA: TGTGCCAGCCGACTAGCGAACACCGGGGAGCTGTTTTTT

V gene: TRBV3-1/TRBV3-2
D gene: NA
J gene: TRBJ2-5
clone size: NA
CDR3 protein: CASSHAVGRRWETQYF
CDR3 DNA: TGTGCCAGCAGCCATGCCGTTGGTAGGAGATGGGAGACCCAGTACTTC

V gene: TRBV28
D gene: TRBD1
J gene: TRBJ1-6
clone size: NA
CDR3 protein: CASRGTTGGVFSSYNSPLHF
CDR3 DNA: TGTGCCAGCAGGGGAACGACAGGGGGAGTATTTAGCTCCTATAATTCACCCCTCCACTTT

V gene: TRBV5-1
D gene: TRBD2
J gene: TRBJ2-1
clone size: NA
CDR3 protein: CASSLGTSGSYMNEQFF
CDR3 DNA: TGCGCCAGCAGCCTGGGGACTAGCGGGAGTTATATGAATGAGCAGTTCTTC

V gene: TRBV20-1
D gene: NA
J gene: TRBJ2-3
clone size: NA
CDR3 protein: CSASGATRGLNTDTQYF
CDR3 DNA: TGCAGTGCTAGTGGGGCTACCCGAGGGCTTAACACAGATACGCAGTATTTT

V gene: TRBV6-5
D gene: TRBD1
J gene: TRBJ1-5
clone size: few
CDR3 protein: CASSRRTGGNQPQHF
CDR3 DNA: TGTGCCAGCAGTAGAAGGACAGGGGGCAATCAGCCCCAGCATTTT

V gene: TRBV5-1
D gene: TRBD1
J gene: TRBJ1-4
clone size: NA
CDR3 protein: CASSLGTGGYVTNEKLFF
CDR3 DNA: TGCGCCAGCAGCTTGGGGACAGGGGGCTATGTGACTAATGAAAAACTGTTTTTT

V gene: TRBV24-1
D gene: NA
J gene: TRBJ2-1
clone size: NA
CDR3 protein: CATSPPDTYNEQFF
CDR3 DNA: TGTGCCACCAGCCCCCCGGACACTTACAATGAGCAGTTCTTC

V gene: TRBV19
D gene: NA
J gene: TRBJ1-4
clone size: NA
CDR3 protein: CASSRDEKLFF
CDR3 DNA: TGTGCCAGTAGTCGGGATGAAAAACTGTTTTTT

V gene: TRBV29-1
D gene: NA
J gene: TRBJ2-2
clone size: NA
CDR3 protein: CSVLAEEGTGELFF
CDR3 DNA: TGCAGCGTTTTAGCGGAAGAGGGCACCGGGGAGCTGTTTTTT

V gene: TRBV7-6
D gene: TRBD2
J gene: TRBJ2-5
clone size: NA
CDR3 protein: CASSLTAGGPRETQYF
CDR3 DNA: TGTGCCAGCAGCTTAACGGCGGGGGGGCCTCGTGAGACCCAGTACTTC

V gene: TRBV4-1
D gene: NA
J gene: TRBJ1-4
clone size: NA
CDR3 protein: CASSQGFLDNNEKLFF
CDR3 DNA: TGCGCCAGCAGCCAAGGGTTTTTGGACAATAATGAAAAACTGTTTTTT

V gene: TRBV2
D gene: TRBD2
J gene: TRBJ2-5
clone size: NA
CDR3 protein: CASMGASGGQETQYF
CDR3 DNA: TGTGCCAGCATGGGGGCTAGCGGGGGCCAAGAGACCCAGTACTTC

V gene: TRBV27
D gene: TRBD1
J gene: TRBJ2-3
clone size: NA
CDR3 protein: CASSPGQGDADTQYF
CDR3 DNA: TGTGCCAGCAGTCCCGGACAGGGGGACGCAGATACGCAGTATTTT

V gene: TRBV28
D gene: NA
J gene: TRBJ2-7
clone size: NA
CDR3 protein: CASSWTSSYEQYF
CDR3 DNA: TGTGCCAGCAGTTGGACAAGCTCCTACGAGCAGTACTTC

V gene: TRBV30
D gene: NA
J gene: TRBJ1-4
clone size: NA
CDR3 protein: CAWSHREKLFF
CDR3 DNA: TGTGCCTGGAGTCATCGGGAAAAACTGTTTTTT

V gene: TRBV5-1
D gene: NA
J gene: TRBJ2-3
clone size: NA
CDR3 protein: CASSLEGSTDTQYF
CDR3 DNA: TGCGCCAGCAGCTTGGAGGGGAGCACAGATACGCAGTATTTT